The 32 T cell receptor beta chains given below trace back to one sample, sequenced in a study of control samples from healthy donors and cancer patients. Here immunoSEQ multiplex PCR was the method, and the copy in TCRdb shows in-frame clones only, minus some. The sample records 95,000 to 150,000 clones, about 92% being singletons. The sequenced sample consisted of PBMCs. These receptor sequences come from a man at least 80 years old with head and neck cancer.

This clone was observed a single time. This chain links TRBV7-2 with TRBJ2-1; perhaps TRBD2 as D (6 bases). This CDR3 contains 15 residues. Germline CDR1 is SGHTA and CDR2 is FQGNSA. Trimming took 3 bases from V and 5 from J, leaving 14 bases between them. The DNA for the CDR3 is TGTGCCAGCAGCTTTGTGGGAGGAATCAACAATGAGCAGTTCTTC. Its translation is CASSFVGGINNEQFF.

The chain has TRBV5-8 and TRBJ2-5; no firm D call. The V gene lost 0 bases and the J gene lost 5 bases, with 5 bases spanning the gap. CDR3 length: 12 residues. In germline, CDR1 is SGHTS, CDR2 YDEGEE. CDR3 in amino acids: CASSLVVETQYF. The CDR3 region has the DNA TGTGCCAGCAGCTTGGTGGTCGAGACCCAGTACTTC.

The genes are TRBV13 and TRBJ2-5; the match to TRBD2 covers 10 bases. CDR1 and CDR2 from the germline V gene are PRHDT and FYEKMQ (reference sequence). Germline trimming cut 3 bases from V and 4 bases from J; bases unmatched to any gene: 2. The CDR3 extends over 14 amino acids. The CDR3 bases are TGTGCCAGCAGCTTGCGACTAGCGGGAGAGACCCAGTACTTC. This sequence encodes CASSLRLAGETQYF.

Here the CDR3 DNA reads TGTGCCAGCAGTTATGGCCTTAGCTCTGGGGCCAACGTCCTGACTTTC. Protein: CASSYGLSSGANVLTF. This chain uses TRBV6-6 with TRBJ2-6; the D is unclear. Trimming cost V 3 bases and J 0 bases, with 9 bases left between them. There are 16 residues in the CDR3. CDR1 and CDR2 (germline): MNHNY, SVGAGI (reference sequence).

The J gene is TRBJ2-1, the V gene TRBV19, with TRBD2 matching over 8 bases. The V segment lost 1 base and the J segment 10 bases; nucleotides outside the gene matches: 6. The CDR3 length is 14 residues. The germline CDR1 and CDR2 sequences are LNHDA and SQIVND (reference sequence). The CDR3 coding sequence is TGTGCCAGTAGTATAGCCCTTGCTAGCGGGGAGCAGTTCTTC. This gives the protein CASSIALASGEQFF.

This chain uses TRBV7-9 with TRBJ2-2, with a weak D call TRBD1 (7 bases). Germline V gene lookup returns CDR1 SEHNR and CDR2 FQNEAQ (reference sequence). V was trimmed by 5 bases and J by 5 bases, leaving 9 bases between them. CDR3 length: 13 residues. The CDR3 DNA sequence: TGTGCCAGCAGCCAGGGGGGAACCGGGGAGCTGTTTTTT. Translated, it gives CASSQGGTGELFF. The whole variable domain, remainder taken from reference TRBV7-9 and TRBJ2-2, is DTGVSQNPRHKITKRGQNVTFRCDPISEHNRLYWYRQTLGQGPEFLTYFQNEAQLEKSRLLSDRFSAERPKGSFSTLEIQRTEQGDSAMYLCASSQGGTGELFFGEGSRLTVL.

The chain carries TRBV6-1 and TRBJ1-5; the D is unclear. Trimming took off 3 bases at V and 0 bases at J, with 12 bases between the two ends. There are 16 residues in the CDR3. Germline loops: CDR1 MNHNS, CDR2 SASEGT. CDR3 protein: CASSDWVRYSNQPQHF. Here the CDR3 DNA reads TGTGCCAGCAGTGACTGGGTGCGGTATAGCAATCAGCCCCAGCATTTT.

This clone was found once. This rearrangement joins TRBV28 to TRBJ2-7; no definite D call. The CDR3 is made up of 12 amino acids. The V end was cut by 2 bases, the J end by 2 bases, with 4 bases between. Germline CDR1 is MDHEN and CDR2 is SYDVKM. The CDR3 DNA reads TGTGCCAGCAGTTTAGTCACCTACGAGCAGTACTTC. It codes for CASSLVTYEQYF.

The V gene is TRBV5-1, the J gene TRBJ1-2; no reliable D call. The CDR3 has 13 residues. Per the germline V gene, CDR1 is SGHRS and CDR2 is YFSETQ. The germline V and J ends were trimmed by 0 bases and 6 bases, with 9 bases remaining between them. CDR3 DNA sequence: TGCGCCAGCAGCTTGGCAGGTTGGAATGGCTACACCTTC. The encoded protein is CASSLAGWNGYTF.

The chain joins TRBV5-1 to TRBJ2-1; the match to TRBD2 covers 7 bases. The CDR3 has 13 amino acids. The germline gives CDR1 SGHRS, CDR2 YFSETQ. Trimming took 4 bases from V and 8 from J; bases not matched to a gene: 6. The CDR3 DNA reads as TGCGCCAGCAGCCTAGGGAGCGGGGATGAGCAGTTCTTC. This codes for CASSLGSGDEQFF.

This chain joins TRBV19 and TRBJ1-5; D perhaps matches TRBD1 (5 bases). The germline V gene encodes CDR1 LNHDA and CDR2 SQIVND (reference sequence). The CDR3 length is 16 residues. V lost 7 bases to trimming and J lost 2 bases, with 18 bases between them. For the CDR3, the DNA is TGTGCCAGTACCCGAGGTGGGGGTGAGGGCAATCAGCCCCAGCATTTT. This sequence encodes CASTRGGGEGNQPQHF.

The V gene is TRBV7-9, the J gene TRBJ2-7; the D is unclear. The CDR3 sequence is 12 residues long. Trimming pared 2 bases from V and 4 bases from J, leaving 6 bases between. Looked up from germline, CDR1 is SEHNR and CDR2 is FQNEAQ (reference sequence). This CDR3 reads CASSLTRYEQYF. As DNA, the CDR3 is TGTGCCAGCAGCTTAACGAGGTACGAGCAGTACTTC.

This clone showed up just once. The chain combines TRBV5-1 with TRBJ2-5; tentative D call: TRBD1 (5 bases). CDR3 length: 14 residues. CDR1 and CDR2 (germline): SGHRS, YFSETQ. Between the trimmed V and J ends, which lost 2 bases and 2 bases, there was a span of 10 bases. CDR3 loop: CASSFQGRQETQYF. DNA of the CDR3: TGCGCCAGCAGCTTTCAGGGCCGGCAAGAGACCCAGTACTTC.

This chain joins TRBV5-1 and TRBJ1-1, with 9 bases matching TRBD1. The CDR3 consists of 15 residues. V gave up 5 bases and J gave up 4 bases; unmatched junction bases: 9. The germline CDR1 and CDR2 sequences are SGHRS and YFSETQ. For the CDR3, the DNA is TGCGCCAGCAGTATCCTGGGACAGGGTGCCACTGAAGCTTTCTTT. Translated, it gives CASSILGQGATEAFF.

The chain joins TRBV2 to TRBJ1-6, with TRBD1 matching 9 bases. Trimming at V came to 6 bases and at J to 3 bases, leaving 6 bases not matched to a gene. Germline values: CDR1 SNHLY, CDR2 FYNNEI. The CDR3 totals 16 residues. The CDR3: CASRATGGDYNSPLHF. CDR3 sequence (DNA): TGTGCCAGCAGAGCCACAGGGGGCGACTATAATTCACCCCTCCACTTT.

The V call is TRBV6-2 or TRBV6-3, the J call TRBJ2-2; the D is unclear. Trimming removed 2 bases at V and 0 bases at J, with 10 bases between. The germline V gene has CDR1 MNHEY and CDR2 SVGEGT. This CDR3 has 16 residues. The CDR3 DNA is TGTGCCAGCAGTTACGCAAGGAGAACGAACACCGGGGAGCTGTTTTTT. Amino acids: CASSYARRTNTGELFF.

The chain links TRBV6-5 to TRBJ2-5, with D unresolved. The CDR3 length is 12 residues. V was pared by 2 bases and J by 8 bases, with 9 bases between. Germline loops: CDR1 MNHEY, CDR2 SVGAGI. DNA for the CDR3: TGTGCCAGCAGTTACAAGGGTGTTACCCAGTACTTC. This encodes CASSYKGVTQYF.

J is TRBJ2-3 and V is TRBV7-8; 9 nucleotides match TRBD1. Trimming removed 5 bases from V and 2 bases from J; junction bases left unmatched: 5. Germline V CDR1 and CDR2: SGHVS, FQNEAQ. The CDR3 consists of 15 residues. In nucleotides, the CDR3 is TGTGCCAGCAGCCCCCGGGACAGGGTCACAGATACGCAGTATTTT. It is translated as CASSPRDRVTDTQYF.

The chain is built from TRBV2 and TRBJ2-5; unclear D gene. The CDR3 covers 12 residues. Germline CDR1 reads SNHLY; CDR2 reads FYNNEI. V gave up 5 bases and J gave up 5 bases, with 9 bases separating them. CDR3 coding DNA: TGTGCCAGCAGTATTGGGTCGGAGACCCAGTACTTC. As protein: CASSIGSETQYF.

The chain uses TRBV6-6 and TRBJ2-5, with D tentatively TRBD1 or TRBD2 (5 bases each). The CDR3 loop spans 16 amino acids. Deletions cut 1 base from V and 0 bases from J, with 12 bases between. CDR1 is MNHNY and CDR2 is SVGAGI in the germline V gene (reference sequence). The CDR3 DNA sequence: TGTGCCAGCAGTTACTACTCAGGGACGAACCAAGAGACCCAGTACTTC. Translation gives CASSYYSGTNQETQYF.

The chain carries TRBV7-2 and TRBJ1-6, with 8 bases identical to TRBD1. Trimming cost V 5 bases and J 9 bases; bases outside gene matches: 6. The CDR3 consists of 14 residues. Germline V gene lookup returns CDR1 SGHTA and CDR2 FQGNSA. In DNA form, the CDR3 reads TGTGCCAGCAGCCTAGGGACAGGCGGTTCACCCCTCCACTTT. Its translation is CASSLGTGGSPLHF.

V usage is TRBV29-1 and J usage is TRBJ1-1; tentatively, D is TRBD1 (6 bases). Per the germline V gene, CDR1 is SQVTM and CDR2 is ANQGSEA. Trimming took off 4 bases at V and 4 bases at J, with 10 bases between the two ends. The CDR3 length is 12 residues. CDR3 coding DNA: TGCAGCGTTGGAGGGGGAGGCACTGAAGCTTTCTTT. Translating gives CSVGGGGTEAFF.

The chain links TRBV19 to TRBJ2-2; D unclear. CDR1 and CDR2 (germline): LNHDA, SQIVND (reference sequence). Trimming cost V 6 bases and J 0 bases, with 11 bases left between them. CDR3 length: 15 amino acids. CDR3 sequence: CASSQQHTNTGELFF. The CDR3 coding sequence is TGTGCCAGTAGCCAACAACACACGAACACCGGGGAGCTGTTTTTT. Full variable domain (missing parts from reference TRBV19 and TRBJ2-2): DGGITQSPKYLFRKEGQNVTLSCEQNLNHDAMYWYRQDPGQGLRLIYYSQIVNDFQKGDIAEGYSVSREKKESFPLTVTSAQKNPTAFYLCASSQQHTNTGELFFGEGSRLTVL.

The chain recombines TRBV27 with TRBJ1-5; 10 bases are shared with TRBD1. The ends lost 5 bases at V and 6 bases at J; junction bases unmatched: 4. Germline V gene lookup returns CDR1 MNHEY and CDR2 SMNVEV (reference sequence). The CDR3 runs to 14 residues. The CDR3 DNA is TGTGCCAGCAGTAGGGACAGGGGAACTCAGCCCCAGCATTTT. Its protein product is CASSRDRGTQPQHF.

This rearrangement joins TRBV5-6 to TRBJ2-3, with no clear D. The CDR3 contains 15 residues. V lost 2 bases and J lost 0, with 10 bases in between. CDR1 SGHDT and CDR2 YYEEEE come from the germline V gene. The CDR3 protein is CASSFKATSTDTQYF. CDR3 in DNA: TGTGCCAGCAGCTTTAAAGCGACTAGCACAGATACGCAGTATTTT.

J is TRBJ1-2 and V is TRBV6-5; D gene unclear. CDR1 and CDR2 from the germline V gene are MNHEY and SVGAGI. V lost 6 bases, J lost 3 bases, and 14 bases lay in between. This CDR3 is built from 14 residues. DNA of the CDR3: TGTGCCAGCAGATCATGGGTGCAGCACTATGGCTACACCTTC. Amino acid sequence: CASRSWVQHYGYTF.

The V gene is TRBV18, the J gene TRBJ1-1; 9 bases agree with TRBD1. The CDR3 spans 18 residues. Germline values: CDR1 KGHSH, CDR2 LQKENI. The V and J ends lost 2 bases and 6 bases, in that order; junction bases with no gene match: 16. DNA of the CDR3: TGTGCCAGCTCACCATTAGCGACAGGGGGGTCGTCTTCTTCTGAAGCTTTCTTT. This encodes CASSPLATGGSSSSEAFF.

This chain uses TRBV5-1 with TRBJ1-1; D ambiguous. CDR3 length: 13 residues. Trimming pared 0 bases from V and 6 bases from J, leaving 9 bases between. The germline V gene encodes CDR1 SGHRS and CDR2 YFSETQ. CDR3 amino acids: CASSLVPSAEAFF. CDR3 DNA sequence: TGCGCCAGCAGCTTGGTCCCGAGCGCTGAAGCTTTCTTT.

V is TRBV4-3 and J is TRBJ2-7; possibly TRBD1 for D (6 bases). The germline V gene encodes CDR1 LGHNA and CDR2 YSLEER. Between the trimmed V and J ends, which lost 0 bases and 3 bases, there was a span of 12 bases. The CDR3 is 15 residues long. The CDR3 DNA follows: TGCGCCAGCAGCCAAGATTCGAGGACAGTCTACGAGCAGTACTTC. As protein: CASSQDSRTVYEQYF.

This chain uses TRBV11-2 with TRBJ2-3; 12 positions agree with TRBD2. CDR1 is SGHAT and CDR2 is FQNNGV in the germline V gene. The junction had 3 bases not matched to a gene; V was cut back by 2 bases and J by 3 bases. CDR3 length: 16 amino acids. CDR3 in DNA: TGTGCCAGCAGCTTACTAGCGGGAGGGCCTACAGATACGCAGTATTTT. Its protein is CASSLLAGGPTDTQYF. The entire variable domain, with the rest obtained from reference TRBV11-2 and TRBJ2-3, is as follows: EAGVAQSPRYKIIEKRQSVAFWCNPISGHATLYWYQQILGQGPKLLIQFQNNGVVDDSQLPKDRFSAERLKGVDSTLKIQPAKLEDSAVYLCASSLLAGGPTDTQYFGPGTRLTVL.

V and J are TRBV2 and TRBJ2-7, with unresolved D. Germline V gene data show CDR1 as SNHLY and CDR2 as FYNNEI. V shed 6 bases and J shed 5 bases, with 26 bases lying between them. This CDR3 has 17 amino acids. The CDR3 DNA reads TGTGCCAGCAGGAAAACACTGGCCCGTACGTTTGGTAACGAGCAGTACTTC. Encoded protein: CASRKTLARTFGNEQYF.

The chain recombines TRBV11-2 with TRBJ2-5; D unclear. The CDR3 contains 12 residues. The germline V and J ends were trimmed by 5 bases and 1 base, with 5 bases remaining between them. The germline V gene encodes CDR1 SGHAT and CDR2 FQNNGV. The CDR3 nucleotides read TGTGCCAGCAGCCCGGCCCAAGAGACCCAGTACTTC. It specifies CASSPAQETQYF. Full variable domain (remainder filled in from reference TRBV11-2 and TRBJ2-5): EAGVAQSPRYKIIEKRQSVAFWCNPISGHATLYWYQQILGQGPKLLIQFQNNGVVDDSQLPKDRFSAERLKGVDSTLKIQPAKLEDSAVYLCASSPAQETQYFGPGTRLLVL.